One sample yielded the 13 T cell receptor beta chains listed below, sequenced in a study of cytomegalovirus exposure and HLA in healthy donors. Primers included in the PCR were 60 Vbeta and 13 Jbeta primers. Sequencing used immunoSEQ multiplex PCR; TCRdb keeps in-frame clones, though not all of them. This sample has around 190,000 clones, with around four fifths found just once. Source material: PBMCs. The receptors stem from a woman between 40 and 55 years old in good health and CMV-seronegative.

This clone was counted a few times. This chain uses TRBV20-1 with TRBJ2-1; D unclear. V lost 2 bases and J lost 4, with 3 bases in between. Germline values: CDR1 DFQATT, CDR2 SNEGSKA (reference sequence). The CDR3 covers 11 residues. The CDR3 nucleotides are TGCAGTGCTAGACTGTACAATGAGCAGTTCTTC. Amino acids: CSARLYNEQFF.

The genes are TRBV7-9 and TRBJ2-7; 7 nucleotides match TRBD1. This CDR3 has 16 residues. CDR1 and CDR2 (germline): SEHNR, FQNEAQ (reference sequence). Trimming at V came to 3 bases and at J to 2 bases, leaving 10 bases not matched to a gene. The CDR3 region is CASSFPPTGQTYEQYF. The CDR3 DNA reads TGTGCCAGCAGCTTTCCTCCCACGGGACAGACCTACGAGCAGTACTTC. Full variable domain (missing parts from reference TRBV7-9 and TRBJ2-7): DTGVSQNPRHKITKRGQNVTFRCDPISEHNRLYWYRQTLGQGPEFLTYFQNEAQLEKSRLLSDRFSAERPKGSFSTLEIQRTEQGDSAMYLCASSFPPTGQTYEQYFGPGTRLTVT.

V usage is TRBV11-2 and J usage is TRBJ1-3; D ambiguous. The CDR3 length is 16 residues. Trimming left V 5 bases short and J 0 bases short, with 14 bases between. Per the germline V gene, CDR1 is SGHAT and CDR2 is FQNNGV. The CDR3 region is CASSLNPLSSGNTIYF. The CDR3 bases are TGTGCCAGCAGCCTGAATCCTTTGAGCTCTGGAAACACCATATATTTT.

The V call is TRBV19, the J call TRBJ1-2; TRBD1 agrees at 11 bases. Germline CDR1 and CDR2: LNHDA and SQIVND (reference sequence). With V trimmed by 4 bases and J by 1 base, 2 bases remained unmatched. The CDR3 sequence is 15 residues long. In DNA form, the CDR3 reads TGTGCCAGTAGTAGGGGACAGGGGGGTAACTATGGCTACACCTTC. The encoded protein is CASSRGQGGNYGYTF. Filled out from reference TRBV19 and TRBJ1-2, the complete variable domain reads DGGITQSPKYLFRKEGQNVTLSCEQNLNHDAMYWYRQDPGQGLRLIYYSQIVNDFQKGDIAEGYSVSREKKESFPLTVTSAQKNPTAFYLCASSRGQGGNYGYTFGSGTRLTVV.

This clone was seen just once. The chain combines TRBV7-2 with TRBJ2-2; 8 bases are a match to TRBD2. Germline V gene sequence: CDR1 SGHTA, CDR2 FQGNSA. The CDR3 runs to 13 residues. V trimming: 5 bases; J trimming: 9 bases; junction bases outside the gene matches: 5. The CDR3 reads CASSPGTRRELFF. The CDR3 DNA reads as TGTGCCAGCAGCCCAGGGACTAGGCGGGAGCTGTTTTTT.

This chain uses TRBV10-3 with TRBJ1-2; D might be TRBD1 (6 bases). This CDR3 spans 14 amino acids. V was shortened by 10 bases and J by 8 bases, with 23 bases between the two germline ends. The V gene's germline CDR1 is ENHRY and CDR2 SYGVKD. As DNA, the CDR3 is TGTGCCACCCACCTCGTGCCGAAACAGGGAGGCTACACCTTC. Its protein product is CATHLVPKQGGYTF.

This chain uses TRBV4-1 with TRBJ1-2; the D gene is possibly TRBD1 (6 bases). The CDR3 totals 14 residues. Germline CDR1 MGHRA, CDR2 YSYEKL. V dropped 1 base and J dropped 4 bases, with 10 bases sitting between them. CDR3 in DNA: TGCGCCAGCAGCCAAGCACAGGGTGGCTATGGCTACACCTTC. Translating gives CASSQAQGGYGYTF.

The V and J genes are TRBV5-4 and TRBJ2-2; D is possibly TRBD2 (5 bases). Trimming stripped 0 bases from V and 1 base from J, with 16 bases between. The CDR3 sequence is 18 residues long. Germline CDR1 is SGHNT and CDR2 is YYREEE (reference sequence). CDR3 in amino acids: CASSLGGNGPKNTGELFF. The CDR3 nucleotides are TGTGCCAGCAGCTTGGGAGGGAACGGACCCAAGAACACCGGGGAGCTGTTTTTT.

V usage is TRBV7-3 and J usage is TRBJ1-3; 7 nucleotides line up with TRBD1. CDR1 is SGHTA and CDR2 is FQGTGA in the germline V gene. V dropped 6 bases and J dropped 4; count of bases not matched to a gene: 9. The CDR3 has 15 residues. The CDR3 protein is CASSIQGNLGNTIYF. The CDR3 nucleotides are TGTGCCAGCAGTATACAGGGGAACCTCGGAAACACCATATATTTT.

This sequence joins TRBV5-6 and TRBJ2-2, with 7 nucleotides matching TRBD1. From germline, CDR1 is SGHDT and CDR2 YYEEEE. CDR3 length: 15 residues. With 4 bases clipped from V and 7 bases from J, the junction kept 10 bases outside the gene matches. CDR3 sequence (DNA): TGTGCCAGCAGCCCAACTAGACAGGGTGTCGGGGAGCTGTTTTTT. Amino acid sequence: CASSPTRQGVGELFF.

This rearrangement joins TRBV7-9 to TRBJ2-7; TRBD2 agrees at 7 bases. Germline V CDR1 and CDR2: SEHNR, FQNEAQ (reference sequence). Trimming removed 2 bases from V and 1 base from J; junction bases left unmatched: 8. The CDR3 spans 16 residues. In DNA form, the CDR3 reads TGTGCCAGCAGCTTAATTGATTGGCGGGAGTCCTACGAGCAGTACTTC. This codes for CASSLIDWRESYEQYF.

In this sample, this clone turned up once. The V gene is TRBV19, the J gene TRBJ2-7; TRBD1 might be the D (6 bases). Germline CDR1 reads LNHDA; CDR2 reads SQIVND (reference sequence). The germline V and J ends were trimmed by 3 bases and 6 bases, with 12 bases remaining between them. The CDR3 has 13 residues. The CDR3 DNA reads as TGTGCCAGTAGTATCCCCCCCAGGGGCGAGCAGTACTTC. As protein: CASSIPPRGEQYF.

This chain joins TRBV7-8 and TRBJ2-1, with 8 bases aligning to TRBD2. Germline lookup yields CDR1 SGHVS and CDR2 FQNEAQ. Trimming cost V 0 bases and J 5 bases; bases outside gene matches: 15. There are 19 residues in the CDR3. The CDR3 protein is CASSLARGGWTSRDNEQFF. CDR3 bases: TGTGCCAGCAGCTTAGCACGCGGGGGTTGGACTAGCCGGGACAATGAGCAGTTCTTC.